Below, 20 T cell receptor beta chains from the same sample are listed, as sequenced in a study. TCRdb re-called the RT-PCR reads with MiXCR, one entry per CDR3 protein. Altogether about 700,000 distinct CDR3 sequences are present, 13% to 15% being singletons, with the ten largest covering 3.6%. Material: memory CD4+ T cells from blood. These receptors were collected from a female donor in good health, serving as a healthy control.

This clonotype was picked up a small number of times. The chain is built from TRBV4-2 and TRBJ2-1, with 8 bases identical to TRBD2. The CDR3 has 15 residues. The germline V gene encodes CDR1 LGHNA and CDR2 YNFKEQ. Unmatched junction bases numbered 8, after V lost 4 bases and J lost 6 bases. CDR3 amino acids: CASSRLSGSSNEQFF. CDR3 in DNA: TGTGCCAGCAGCCGCCTAAGCGGGAGTTCCAATGAGCAGTTCTTC.

This chain uses TRBV7-2 with TRBJ2-7; weak D call: TRBD1 (6 bases). V gave up 5 bases and J gave up 4 bases, with 18 bases separating them. CDR3 length: 15 residues. The germline gives CDR1 SGHTA, CDR2 FQGNSA. For the CDR3, the DNA is TGTGCCAGCAGCCCCCTTGCGTCAGGGGCTTACGAGCAGTACTTC. It specifies CASSPLASGAYEQYF.

This clonotype was observed at least ten times. The V call is TRBV7-2, the J call TRBJ2-1, with D possibly being TRBD1 (6 bases). CDR1 is SGHTA, CDR2 FQGNSA, per germline. The CDR3 has 15 residues. The V gene lost 4 bases and the J gene lost 0 bases, with 10 bases spanning the gap. The CDR3 is CASSSSRGSYNEQFF. In nucleotides, the CDR3 is TGTGCCAGCAGCTCAAGCAGGGGCTCCTACAATGAGCAGTTCTTC.

This clonotype was counted only a few times. The V gene is TRBV6-1, the J gene TRBJ1-2, with 9 bases identical to TRBD1. Losses at the gene ends were 6 bases for V and 0 bases for J; bases not matched to a gene: 14. The CDR3 loop spans 18 amino acids. The germline V gene encodes CDR1 MNHNS and CDR2 SASEGT. The CDR3 sequence: CASRGYRDRALANYGYTF. In nucleotides, the CDR3 is TGTGCCAGCAGGGGATACCGGGACAGGGCTTTGGCTAACTATGGCTACACCTTC.

The chain joins TRBV24-1 to TRBJ2-1; 15 positions agree with TRBD2. The DNA end is more similar to TRBJ2-5, so the J call may be wrong. Germline loops: CDR1 KGHDR, CDR2 SFDVKD. The CDR3 loop spans 16 amino acids. The CDR3 sequence is CATSDLGTSGRETQYF. CDR3 coding DNA: TGTGCCACCAGTGATTTGGGGACTAGCGGGAGGGAGACCCAGTACTTC.

This clonotype has only a few counts. This chain links TRBV5-1 with TRBJ2-3, with D perhaps TRBD1 or TRBD2 (6 bases each). The CDR3 loop spans 17 amino acids. Between the trimmed V and J ends, which lost 3 bases and 0 bases, there was a span of 17 bases. Per the germline V gene, CDR1 is SGHRS and CDR2 is YFSETQ. The CDR3 sequence is CASSSQGGGISTDTQYF. In DNA, the CDR3 is TGCGCCAGCAGCTCCCAAGGAGGGGGGATTAGCACAGATACGCAGTATTTT.

This clonotype showed up just a few times. The CDR3 bases are TGCAGTGCTCAAGGTGGGGCGCTTCAGCCCCAGCATTTT. Translating it yields CSAQGGALQPQHF. The V and J genes are TRBV20-1 and TRBJ1-5, with a tentative D call TRBD1 (5 bases). The CDR3 has 13 residues. V dropped 5 bases and J dropped 6 bases, with 14 bases sitting between them. Germline V gene data show CDR1 as DFQATT and CDR2 as SNEGSKA (reference sequence).

This rearrangement joins TRBV20-1 to TRBJ2-1; 7 nucleotides align to TRBD2. V dropped 3 bases and J dropped 0; count of bases not matched to a gene: 8. This CDR3 spans 16 amino acids. Looked up from germline, CDR1 is DFQATT and CDR2 is SNEGSKA (reference sequence). Here the CDR3 reads CSARRPSGSSYNEQFF. The CDR3 DNA reads as TGCAGTGCTAGGAGGCCTAGCGGAAGCTCCTACAATGAGCAGTTCTTC.

The CDR3 DNA follows: TGTGCCAGTACTACAACAAGAAGGGGGTCGAACACTGAAGCTTTCTTT. This encodes CASTTTRRGSNTEAFF. The J gene is TRBJ1-1, the V gene TRBV19; possible D gene TRBD1, 6 bases. V lost 7 bases and J 1 base, leaving 19 bases between the germline ends. The CDR3 is made up of 16 amino acids. Germline V gene sequence: CDR1 LNHDA, CDR2 SQIVND (reference sequence).

The table lists this clonotype with many counts. The rearrangement links TRBV27 to TRBJ2-1, with D possibly being TRBD1 (6 bases). CDR3 length: 15 amino acids. CDR1 and CDR2 from the germline V gene are MNHEY and SMNVEV (reference sequence). V was pared by 6 bases and J by 6 bases, with 18 bases between. CDR3 nucleotides: TGTGCCAGCAGCCCACAGGGCTCTCGATTCAATGAGCAGTTCTTC. Amino acid sequence: CASSPQGSRFNEQFF.

This clonotype showed up many times. V usage is TRBV6-5 and J usage is TRBJ1-6; 8 positions match TRBD1. The CDR3 has 18 amino acids. The V segment lost 5 bases and the J segment 5 bases; nucleotides outside the gene matches: 14. Germline loops: CDR1 MNHEY, CDR2 SVGAGI. Written as DNA, the CDR3 is TGTGCCAGCAGTCGCGAGTTTCGGACAGGGCTTAATAATTCACCCCTCCACTTT. Amino acid sequence: CASSREFRTGLNNSPLHF.

This clonotype has more than one count but fewer than ten. The chain carries TRBV6-5 and TRBJ2-7, with 7 bases fitting TRBD2. The germline V gene encodes CDR1 MNHEY and CDR2 SVGAGI. This CDR3 has 16 amino acids. V shed 2 bases, J shed 2 bases, and the junction held 9 bases outside the gene matches. This CDR3 is CASSYPSSGTTYEQYF. CDR3 bases: TGTGCCAGCAGTTACCCTTCCAGCGGGACGACCTACGAGCAGTACTTC.

Many counts were recorded for this clonotype. This chain links TRBV4-1 with TRBJ2-5; D not resolved. CDR3 length: 14 residues. CDR1 is MGHRA, CDR2 YSYEKL, per germline. V was clipped by 0 bases and J by 5 bases, with 10 bases between them. In nucleotides, the CDR3 is TGCGCCAGCAGCCAAGACGGGCGGTGGGAGACCCAGTACTTC. It yields the protein CASSQDGRWETQYF.

The chain is built from TRBV7-9 and TRBJ2-2, with D possibly matching TRBD2 (5 bases). Trimming shortened V by 5 bases and J by 3 bases, and 19 bases separated the two germline ends. The CDR3 has 17 amino acids. Germline CDR1 reads SEHNR; CDR2 reads FQNEAQ (reference sequence). CDR3 in DNA: TGTGCCAGCAGCGGGCGGGCGGTCATTTCGGACACCGGGGAGCTGTTTTTT. Amino acid sequence: CASSGRAVISDTGELFF.

This clonotype was picked up many times. The CDR3 nucleotides are TGTGCCAGCAGCTCAGGGACCAAGCCCTACGAGCAGTACTTC. It specifies CASSSGTKPYEQYF. The chain recombines TRBV7-2 with TRBJ2-7; D may be TRBD1 or TRBD2 (5 bases each). CDR3 length: 14 residues. With 4 bases removed from V and 2 bases from J, the gap between germline ends came to 12 bases. Looked up from germline, CDR1 is SGHTA and CDR2 is FQGNSA.

This clonotype appeared many times. The V call is TRBV6-5, the J call TRBJ2-2, with D maybe TRBD1 (6 bases). CDR3 length: 14 residues. Trimming took 6 bases from V and 2 from J, leaving 10 bases between them. Germline CDR1 MNHEY, CDR2 SVGAGI. Here the CDR3 reads CASRAGVNTGELFF. The CDR3, as DNA: TGTGCCAGCAGGGCAGGGGTAAACACCGGGGAGCTGTTTTTT.

This clonotype was picked up a small number of times. The chain combines TRBV20-1 with TRBJ2-7; the match to TRBD1 covers 7 bases. Germline V lookup: CDR1 DFQATT, CDR2 SNEGSKA (reference sequence). The J segment lost 2 bases and the V segment lost 5 bases, leaving 6 bases of the junction unmatched. The CDR3 runs 13 residues. The CDR3: CSAARDSTYEQYF. In DNA form, the CDR3 reads TGCAGTGCTGCCCGGGACAGCACCTACGAGCAGTACTTC.

In its sample, this clonotype was seen many times. This sequence joins TRBV6-5 and TRBJ1-1; 7 nucleotides match TRBD1. Unmatched junction bases numbered 7, after V lost 6 bases and J lost 3 bases. The CDR3 length is 14 residues. Looked up from germline, CDR1 is MNHEY and CDR2 is SVGAGI. The CDR3 DNA follows: TGTGCCAGCAGGACCGGGACAGTGGACACTGAAGCTTTCTTT. Translated: CASRTGTVDTEAFF.

The chain couples TRBV7-2 to TRBJ1-6; D might be TRBD1 (6 bases). CDR1 and CDR2 (germline): SGHTA, FQGNSA. The CDR3 is made up of 14 amino acids. V lost 3 bases and J 7 bases, leaving 10 bases between the germline ends. CDR3 protein: CASSFTGLNSPLHF. In DNA, the CDR3 is TGTGCCAGCAGCTTCACAGGGCTCAATTCACCCCTCCACTTT.

This rearrangement joins TRBV7-9 to TRBJ2-6; D not resolved. The CDR3 contains 15 residues. CDR1 is SEHNR and CDR2 is FQNEAQ in the germline V gene (reference sequence). V was shortened by 2 bases and J by 0 bases, with 5 bases between the two germline ends. The CDR3 region is CASSLFSSGANVLTF. CDR3 DNA: TGTGCCAGCAGCTTATTTTCCTCTGGGGCCAACGTCCTGACTTTC.